What follows are 26 T cell receptor beta chains derived from one specimen sequenced in a study of T cell responses to AZD1222 COVID-19 vaccine. This table comes from immunoSEQ multiplex PCR, and its TCRdb copy is limited to in-frame clones, with some not included. The table has 95,000 to 110,000 clones, around 90% seen once. The sample consisted of peripheral blood, taken on day 0 of AZD1222 vaccination. Receptors were obtained from an adult in good health.

This chain links TRBV7-6 with TRBJ2-1; a possible D gene is TRBD2 (5 bases). The V end lost 0 bases, the J end lost 6 bases, and 15 bases lay between the germline ends. The CDR3 has 16 residues. Germline values: CDR1 SGHVS, CDR2 FNYEAQ. CDR3 sequence: CASSLAGSSPPNEQFF. Here the CDR3 DNA reads TGTGCCAGCAGCTTAGCGGGGTCTAGCCCCCCCAATGAGCAGTTCTTC.

The J gene is TRBJ1-2, the V gene TRBV23-1; 10 bases map to TRBD1. TRBV23-1 qualifies as an ORF whose function is uncertain. There are 19 residues in the CDR3. With 4 bases clipped from V and 4 bases from J, the junction kept 18 bases outside the gene matches. Here the CDR3 DNA reads TGCGCCAGCAGTCCTCCCCCCGGGACAGGGGTGTCGGGGGGCTATGGCTACACCTTC. Encoded protein: CASSPPPGTGVSGGYGYTF.

J is TRBJ1-2 and V is TRBV30; the D is unclear. Trimming took 8 bases from V and 6 from J, leaving 19 bases between them. Germline V CDR1 and CDR2: GTSNPN, SVGIG (reference sequence). CDR3 size: 13 residues. CDR3 residues: CAISSGHRNGYTF. DNA of the CDR3: TGTGCCATATCAAGTGGCCACCGGAATGGCTACACCTTC.

The J gene is TRBJ1-6, the V gene TRBV28; maybe TRBD1 (5 bases). In germline, CDR1 is MDHEN, CDR2 SYDVKM. The CDR3 is 13 residues long. Trimming cost V 11 bases and J 6 bases, with 14 bases left between them. The CDR3 spells CAGGVRGNSPLHF. DNA of the CDR3: TGTGCCGGAGGGGTTCGAGGTAATTCACCCCTCCACTTT.

The chain couples TRBV7-2 to TRBJ1-6, with 8 bases matching TRBD1. The CDR3 covers 15 residues. The germline V gene encodes CDR1 SGHTA and CDR2 FQGNSA. V trimming: 5 bases; J trimming: 5 bases; junction bases outside the gene matches: 5. As DNA, the CDR3 is TGTGCCAGCAGCACGCAGACAGGGGATAATTCACCCCTCCACTTT. This encodes CASSTQTGDNSPLHF.

The V and J genes are TRBV3-1 (or the pseudogene TRBV3-2) and TRBJ2-2, with D perhaps being TRBD1 or TRBD2 (6 bases each). Deletions cut 6 bases from V and 3 bases from J, with 17 bases between. CDR1 is LGHDT, CDR2 YNNKEL, per germline (reference sequence). This CDR3 spans 16 amino acids. CDR3 nucleotide sequence: TGTGCCAGCAGTCAGGCGAGGGGGGTATACACCGGGGAGCTGTTTTTT. Translation gives CASSQARGVYTGELFF.

The chain uses TRBV11-1 and TRBJ2-5, with a possible D match to TRBD2 (5 bases). Germline loops: CDR1 SGHAT, CDR2 FQDESV (reference sequence). Trimming stripped 5 bases from V and 4 bases from J, with 17 bases between. The CDR3 runs to 15 residues. CDR3 bases: TGTGCCAGCAGCATTTCGGGCCACCGGGGAGAGACCCAGTACTTC. Its translation is CASSISGHRGETQYF.

This clone came up a few times. The V call is TRBV6-1, the J call TRBJ1-5; TRBD1 might be the D (5 bases). The germline gives CDR1 MNHNS, CDR2 SASEGT. This CDR3 contains 15 residues. Trimming stripped 1 base from V and 1 base from J, with 8 bases between. Written as DNA, the CDR3 is TGTGCCAGCAGTGAAGGGGGCGCGAGCAATCAGCCCCAGCATTTT. Its translation: CASSEGGASNQPQHF.

This sequence joins TRBV6-2 or TRBV6-3 and TRBJ2-5, with D maybe TRBD1 (6 bases). The CDR3 is 19 residues long. Trimming left V 4 bases short and J 1 base short, with 25 bases between. Germline CDR1 and CDR2: MNHEY and SVGEGT. The CDR3, as DNA: TGTGCCAGCAGTTCTAACCCCTTCCAGGGTAGGGGGTCCCAAGAGACCCAGTACTTC. Protein product: CASSSNPFQGRGSQETQYF.

The V and J genes are TRBV6-5 and TRBJ2-4; TRBD1 matches 8 bases. V was pared by 0 bases and J by 8 bases, with 6 bases of the junction left unmatched. This CDR3 is built from 15 residues. Germline CDR1 and CDR2: MNHEY and SVGAGI. In DNA form, the CDR3 reads TGTGCCAGCAGTTACTCGCCCGACAGGGGAGACATTCAGTACTTC. Residues: CASSYSPDRGDIQYF.

The chain has TRBV10-3 and TRBJ1-1; D is undetermined. Germline-derived CDR1 and CDR2 are ENHRY and SYGVKD. Trimming took 3 bases from V and 3 from J, leaving 11 bases between them. This CDR3 is built from 14 residues. In DNA, the CDR3 is TGTGCCATCAGTGATAACAGCGGGGACACTGAAGCTTTCTTT. Its protein product is CAISDNSGDTEAFF.

The chain uses TRBV6-5 and TRBJ2-5; no definite D call. The CDR3 length is 11 residues. From germline, CDR1 is MNHEY and CDR2 SVGAGI. V was shortened by 0 bases and J by 7 bases, with 3 bases between the two germline ends. CDR3 region: CASSYSGTQYF. CDR3 nucleotide sequence: TGTGCCAGCAGTTACTCGGGGACCCAGTACTTC.

This rearrangement joins TRBV18 to TRBJ2-7; tentatively, D is TRBD1 (6 bases). Trimming took 6 bases from V and 0 from J, leaving 18 bases between them. The length of the CDR3 is 16 residues. The germline V gene encodes CDR1 KGHSH and CDR2 LQKENI. As DNA, the CDR3 is TGTGCCAGCTCTCCTCTAGCAGGGGTGCCCTCCTACGAGCAGTACTTC. The encoded protein is CASSPLAGVPSYEQYF.

In its sample, this clone was seen a few times. The chain links TRBV19 to TRBJ1-4; D is unclear. CDR3 length equals 16 residues. CDR1 and CDR2 (germline): LNHDA, SQIVND (reference sequence). The V end was cut by 5 bases, the J end by 0 bases, with 13 bases between. The CDR3, as DNA: TGTGCCAGTAGTCCTCCCGCAATACCAACTAATGAAAAACTGTTTTTT. It codes for CASSPPAIPTNEKLFF. Full variable domain (rest looked up from reference TRBV19 and TRBJ1-4): DGGITQSPKYLFRKEGQNVTLSCEQNLNHDAMYWYRQDPGQGLRLIYYSQIVNDFQKGDIAEGYSVSREKKESFPLTVTSAQKNPTAFYLCASSPPAIPTNEKLFFGSGTQLSVL.

The rearrangement links TRBV15 to TRBJ2-5; 8 bases align to TRBD1. V gave up 5 bases and J gave up 5 bases; unmatched junction bases: 13. The CDR3 loop spans 16 amino acids. Germline lookup yields CDR1 LNHNV and CDR2 YYDKDF (reference sequence). CDR3 sequence reads: CATSPRRGQDLETQYF. CDR3 sequence (DNA): TGTGCCACCAGCCCCCGCAGGGGGCAGGATTTGGAGACCCAGTACTTC.

The chain recombines TRBV6-5 with TRBJ1-4; TRBD1 matches 12 bases. V gave up 5 bases and J gave up 8 bases; unmatched junction bases: 6. CDR3 length: 15 amino acids. CDR1 and CDR2 (germline): MNHEY, SVGAGI. The CDR3 here is CASSTRDRGLEKLFF. CDR3 sequence (DNA): TGTGCCAGCAGTACCCGGGACAGGGGGCTCGAAAAACTGTTTTTT.

The chain couples TRBV7-6 to TRBJ2-1; 9 nucleotides line up with TRBD2. Trimming took 5 bases from V and 8 from J; bases not matched to a gene: 13. The CDR3 is made up of 16 amino acids. CDR1 is SGHVS and CDR2 is FNYEAQ in the germline V gene. CDR3 DNA: TGTGCCAGCAGCCCCGAACGGGCTAGCGGGAACCATGAGCAGTTCTTC. Its protein product is CASSPERASGNHEQFF.

The V and J genes are TRBV5-6 and TRBJ1-1; D remains ambiguous. Germline values: CDR1 SGHDT, CDR2 YYEEEE. The CDR3 is made up of 15 amino acids. V lost 1 base to trimming and J lost 2 bases, with 12 bases between them. CDR3 sequence reads: CASSLRKGPNTEAFF. CDR3 nucleotide sequence: TGTGCCAGCAGCTTGCGGAAAGGCCCAAACACTGAAGCTTTCTTT.

This chain links TRBV12-5 with TRBJ1-5; D remains ambiguous. Trimming took off 8 bases at V and 5 bases at J, with 16 bases between the two ends. CDR3 length: 14 amino acids. CDR1 is LGHNT, CDR2 FRNRAP, per germline. The chain's CDR3 is CASSLGGRDQPQHF. CDR3 coding DNA: TGTGCTAGTTCGCTAGGAGGGCGGGATCAGCCCCAGCATTTT. Looking up the rest from reference TRBV12-5 and TRBJ1-5 gives the full variable domain: DARVTQTPRHKVTEMGQEVTMRCQPILGHNTVFWYRQTMMQGLELLAYFRNRAPLDDSGMPKDRFSAEMPDATLATLKIQPSEPRDSAVYFCASSLGGRDQPQHFGDGTRLSIL.

In DNA, the CDR3 is TGTGCCAGCAGCCACGTCAGGGTTGCGGCCGGGGAGCTGTTTTTT. It translates to CASSHVRVAAGELFF. This chain links TRBV3-1 (or the pseudogene TRBV3-2) with TRBJ2-2; possibly TRBD1 for D (5 bases). V lost 3 bases and J 6 bases, leaving 14 bases between the germline ends. Germline V lookup: CDR1 LGHDT, CDR2 YNNKEL (reference sequence). The CDR3 loop spans 15 amino acids.

Turning to this clone: The junction and the germline gene differ at one end; a read error may be behind it. The chain links TRBV12-3 or TRBV12-4 to TRBJ1-2, with D possibly matching TRBD1 (5 bases). CDR3 size: 12 residues. The chain's CDR3 is CASSLIGDQFHF. The CDR3 region has the DNA TGTGCCAGCAGTTTGATCGGGGACCAATTCCATTTC.

V usage is TRBV9 and J usage is TRBJ1-2; D may be TRBD1 (5 bases). V lost 4 bases and J lost 1, with 20 bases in between. The CDR3 totals 17 residues. Germline V gene data show CDR1 as SGDLS and CDR2 as YYNGEE. CDR3 in DNA: TGTGCCAGCAGCCCCGGCGGGGGGACCTTTATTAACTATGGCTACACCTTC. Protein: CASSPGGGTFINYGYTF.

The chain uses TRBV7-2 and TRBJ2-3; TRBD2 matches 14 bases. The CDR3 has 15 residues. The germline gives CDR1 SGHTA, CDR2 FQGNSA. V shed 3 bases, J shed 6 bases, and the junction held 2 bases outside the gene matches. CDR3 in amino acids: CASSLGLAGADTQYF. CDR3 bases: TGTGCCAGCAGCTTGGGACTAGCGGGAGCGGATACGCAGTATTTT.

This sequence joins TRBV7-9 and TRBJ2-1; D tentatively fits TRBD1 or TRBD2 (5 bases each). This CDR3 has 14 amino acids. Trimming removed 4 bases at V and 9 bases at J, with 16 bases between. Germline V CDR1 and CDR2: SEHNR, FQNEAQ (reference sequence). CDR3 sequence: CASSSGRRVGEQFF. As DNA, the CDR3 is TGTGCCAGCAGCTCGGGACGCCGAGTAGGTGAGCAGTTCTTC.

The gene calls are TRBV28 and TRBJ1-3; D call uncertain. Germline V gene data show CDR1 as MDHEN and CDR2 as SYDVKM. Trimming removed 5 bases at V and 4 bases at J, with 9 bases between. The CDR3 covers 13 residues. CDR3 coding DNA: TGTGCCAGCAGTCCCCCTAGCGGAAACACCATATATTTT. This codes for CASSPPSGNTIYF.

This rearrangement joins TRBV10-3 to TRBJ1-1, with a weak D call TRBD1 (5 bases). V was cut by 3 bases and J by 2 bases, with 16 bases left in between. Looked up from germline, CDR1 is ENHRY and CDR2 is SYGVKD. The CDR3 spans 16 residues. This CDR3 is CAISEGVAGRNTEAFF. For the CDR3, the DNA is TGTGCCATCAGTGAAGGGGTAGCAGGGCGAAACACTGAAGCTTTCTTT.